Below are 15 T cell receptor beta chains sequenced from a single sample in a study of Ad26.COV2.S vaccination and SARS-CoV-2 variants. The data were produced by immunoSEQ multiplex PCR, yet TCRdb's version contains in-frame clones alone and is incomplete. The top ten clones hold over 1.3% of a sample with about 680,000 clones, roughly 90% of them seen once. Treatment described: around 19 received Ad26.COV2.S at low or high dose, single or two shots; a few received placebo; per-sample allocation not given. Sampling occurred on day 63 after the first vaccine or placebo injection. This specimen was peripheral blood, taken in a trial of Ad26.COV2.S vaccine versus placebo. The receptors were gathered from a person aged 18-65 years who received the Ad26.COV2.S COVID-19 vaccine or a placebo.

V gene TRBV18 combines with J gene TRBJ2-1; D perhaps matches TRBD1 (5 bases). This CDR3 is built from 14 residues. Per the germline V gene, CDR1 is KGHSH and CDR2 is LQKENI. The V gene lost 1 base and the J gene lost 5 bases, with 9 bases spanning the gap. The CDR3 here is CASSPQGPHNEQFF. CDR3 DNA sequence: TGTGCCAGCTCACCACAGGGGCCGCACAATGAGCAGTTCTTC.

Concerning this clone: Within the sample, other DNA sequences also encode this same CDR3. The rearrangement uses TRBV9 and TRBJ2-6; weak D call: TRBD1 (6 bases). V lost 2 bases, J lost 1 base, and 7 bases lay in between. Germline V gene data show CDR1 as SGDLS and CDR2 as YYNGEE. CDR3 length: 15 amino acids. The CDR3 sequence is CASSVRGSGANVLTF. CDR3 nucleotides: TGTGCCAGCAGCGTCAGGGGTTCTGGGGCCAACGTCCTGACTTTC.

The genes are TRBV9 and TRBJ2-5, with D maybe TRBD2 (5 bases). Germline lookup yields CDR1 SGDLS and CDR2 YYNGEE. With 0 bases removed from V and 5 bases from J, the gap between germline ends came to 17 bases. CDR3 length: 16 amino acids. Here the CDR3 DNA reads TGTGCCAGCAGCGTAGCTACTGCGGAGGTCCGTGAGACCCAGTACTTC. It specifies CASSVATAEVRETQYF. The entire variable domain, with the rest obtained from reference TRBV9 and TRBJ2-5, is as follows: DSGVTQTPKHLITATGQRVTLRCSPRSGDLSVYWYQQSLDQGLQFLIQYYNGEERAKGNILERFSAQQFPDLHSELNLSSLELGDSALYFCASSVATAEVRETQYFGPGTRLLVL.

The chain couples TRBV7-9 to TRBJ2-2; the match to TRBD2 covers 7 bases. The CDR3 runs 16 residues. Per germline, CDR1 SEHNR and CDR2 FQNEAQ (reference sequence). With 5 bases clipped from V and 0 bases from J, the junction kept 6 bases outside the gene matches. The CDR3 DNA follows: TGTGCCAGCAGCCCTACTAGCGAAGCGAACACCGGGGAGCTGTTTTTT. Translating it yields CASSPTSEANTGELFF.

As DNA, the CDR3 is TGTGCCAGCAGCCAAAGGGTCACAGCCTACGAGCAGTACTTC. Amino acids: CASSQRVTAYEQYF. The chain carries TRBV3-1 (or the pseudogene TRBV3-2) and TRBJ2-7; no firm D call. From germline, CDR1 is LGHDT and CDR2 YNNKEL (reference sequence). Trimming pared 2 bases from V and 2 bases from J, leaving 10 bases between. The CDR3 contains 14 residues.

In its sample, this clone was seen once. The rearrangement uses TRBV5-4 and TRBJ2-7; 7 bases match TRBD2. CDR3 size: 14 residues. Germline trimming cut 1 base from V and 6 bases from J; bases unmatched to any gene: 7. In germline, CDR1 is SGHNT, CDR2 YYREEE (reference sequence). The CDR3 DNA sequence: TGTGCCAGCAGCTTGAGAGCGGGGCGTGGCGAGCAGTACTTC. Translated, it gives CASSLRAGRGEQYF.

The gene calls are TRBV7-2 and TRBJ2-7, with 7 bases aligning to TRBD2. This CDR3 comprises 14 residues. Germline V gene sequence: CDR1 SGHTA, CDR2 FQGNSA. V lost 5 bases to trimming and J lost 6 bases; unmatched junction nucleotides: 10. The CDR3 coding sequence is TGTGCCAGCAGCCCTTCAAGGACTAGTATCGAGCAGTACTTC. This gives the protein CASSPSRTSIEQYF.

This clone occurred a few times. The same CDR3 arises from other DNA sequences in this sample as well. The chain uses TRBV27 and TRBJ1-1; D gene uncertain. Germline values: CDR1 MNHEY, CDR2 SMNVEV (reference sequence). This CDR3 has 13 residues. V dropped 2 bases and J dropped 5 bases, with 9 bases sitting between them. In DNA, the CDR3 is TGTGCCAGCAGTTTAAACCCGAGGACTGAAGCTTTCTTT. It encodes CASSLNPRTEAFF.

The V gene is TRBV18, the J gene TRBJ2-7; 8 bases fit TRBD2. There are 14 residues in the CDR3. Germline V lookup: CDR1 KGHSH, CDR2 LQKENI. V lost 0 bases and J lost 4; bases outside the gene matches: 2. Written as DNA, the CDR3 is TGTGCCAGCTCACCACCGACTAGCGAATACGAGCAGTACTTC. Protein sequence: CASSPPTSEYEQYF.

A remark on this clone: Other DNA variants within this sample encode the same CDR3. V usage is TRBV5-4 and J usage is TRBJ1-2, with unresolved D. This CDR3 region has 13 residues. Germline loops: CDR1 SGHNT, CDR2 YYREEE (reference sequence). The V and J ends lost 0 bases and 2 bases respectively, with 5 bases between them. The CDR3 region has the DNA TGTGCCAGCAGCTTGGGGGGAAACTATGGCTACACCTTC. Protein: CASSLGGNYGYTF.

The count of this clone is one. V is TRBV10-3 and J is TRBJ1-4; unclear D gene. CDR3 size: 15 residues. Trimming took 4 bases from V and 7 from J, leaving 16 bases between them. Looked up from germline, CDR1 is ENHRY and CDR2 is SYGVKD. CDR3 residues: CAISGGPAPGEKLFF. DNA for the CDR3: TGTGCCATCAGTGGAGGACCGGCCCCCGGTGAAAAACTGTTTTTT.

This clone was detected a few times. The rearrangement joins TRBV18 to TRBJ2-3; 9 bases align to TRBD2. With 4 bases clipped from V and 7 bases from J, the junction kept 12 bases outside the gene matches. CDR3 length: 16 residues. Germline V CDR1 and CDR2: KGHSH, LQKENI. CDR3 sequence: CASSQIPGTSPNTQYF. The CDR3 DNA is TGTGCCAGCTCACAGATACCGGGGACTAGCCCAAATACGCAGTATTTT.

This chain joins TRBV27 and TRBJ2-1, with D perhaps TRBD2 (5 bases). The germline CDR1 and CDR2 sequences are MNHEY and SMNVEV (reference sequence). The CDR3 covers 13 residues. V was clipped by 7 bases and J by 14 bases, with 21 bases between them. The CDR3 reads CASISQLGKPEFF. DNA for the CDR3: TGTGCCAGCATATCCCAACTAGGGAAGCCTGAGTTCTTC.

J is TRBJ2-2 and V is TRBV7-9, with TRBD1 matching 12 bases. The germline V gene has CDR1 SEHNR and CDR2 FQNEAQ (reference sequence). The CDR3 is made up of 17 amino acids. Trimming at V came to 4 bases and at J to 0 bases, leaving 3 bases not matched to a gene. CDR3 nucleotide sequence: TGTGCCAGCAGCTGGGGGACAGGGGGCGCGAACACCGGGGAGCTGTTTTTT. This translates into CASSWGTGGANTGELFF. Full variable domain (missing parts from reference TRBV7-9 and TRBJ2-2): DTGVSQNPRHKITKRGQNVTFRCDPISEHNRLYWYRQTLGQGPEFLTYFQNEAQLEKSRLLSDRFSAERPKGSFSTLEIQRTEQGDSAMYLCASSWGTGGANTGELFFGEGSRLTVL.

This sequence joins TRBV7-6 and TRBJ2-2; D is unclear. V was clipped by 0 bases and J by 2 bases, with 7 bases between them. Germline loops: CDR1 SGHVS, CDR2 FNYEAQ. CDR3 size: 15 residues. CDR3 residues: CASSLAGLNTGELFF. The CDR3 DNA reads as TGTGCCAGCAGCTTAGCGGGCCTTAACACCGGGGAGCTGTTTTTT.